This TCR beta chain was identified in a study of T-cell reconstitution after alpha-beta-depleted transplantation in children. Overall study findings and caveats: Fresh T-cell production supplied most of the T-cell counts and diversity seen one year after transplant. Several hundred expanded graft clones reportedly gave rise to the alpha-beta T cells present about two months after transplant. Surviving thymic progenitors and recipient T cells were the source of high TCRbeta diversity at day 60 in some patients.

A library of TCRbeta sequences, prepared with unique molecular identifiers, was generated. TCRdb used MiXCR to reprocess the PCR reads, holding one entry per CDR3 protein. The sample carries 480,000 or so distinct CDR3 sequences, about 10% recorded once. There are many counts of this clonotype. The antigen is unknown. This TCR derives from a child aged 2 to 9 with inherited bone marrow failure, due to receive a stem cell transplant. This material consisted of PBMCs, taken before TCRalphabeta/CD19-depleted stem cell transplant.

The CDR3, as DNA: TGTGCCAGCAGCTTAAGACTGTTGGACTCCGGAAACTACAATGAGCAGTTCTTC. Amino acids: CASSLRLLDSGNYNEQFF. The rearrangement uses TRBV11-1 and TRBJ2-1; tentative D call: TRBD2 (5 bases). Trimming removed 2 bases at V and 3 bases at J, with 20 bases between. Germline V gives CDR1 SGHAT, CDR2 FQDESV (reference sequence). The CDR3 spans 18 residues.